One and the same sample provided the 7 T cell receptor beta chains below, sequenced in a study of T cell clones after liver transplantation. The repertoire was sequenced with immunoSEQ multiplex PCR; TCRdb's copy has only in-frame clones and lacks some. The sample records around 100,000 clones, around 83% being singletons. The starting material was CD4+ T cells from blood, obtained before liver transplant. These TCRs come from a human donor who received a liver transplant.

The gene calls are TRBV28 and TRBJ1-1; D remains unclear. Per the germline V gene, CDR1 is MDHEN and CDR2 is SYDVKM. Trimming removed 4 bases from V and 0 bases from J, with 3 bases in between. The CDR3 extends over 12 amino acids. For the CDR3, the DNA is TGTGCCAGCAGTTCAATGAACACTGAAGCTTTCTTT. Its translation is CASSSMNTEAFF.

V usage is TRBV5-4 and J usage is TRBJ1-4; unclear D gene. The V end lost 0 bases, the J end lost 4 bases, and 7 bases lay between the germline ends. The germline V gene has CDR1 SGHNT and CDR2 YYREEE (reference sequence). The CDR3 is 14 amino acids. CDR3 amino acids: CASSLDGFNEKLFF. The CDR3 nucleotides are TGTGCCAGCAGCTTGGATGGATTTAATGAAAAACTGTTTTTT.

The chain couples TRBV9 to TRBJ2-7; D possibly corresponds to TRBD1 (5 bases). V lost 0 bases and J 4 bases, leaving 11 bases between the germline ends. The germline CDR1 and CDR2 sequences are SGDLS and YYNGEE. This CDR3 comprises 14 residues. The CDR3 DNA reads as TGTGCCAGCAGCGTAGCAGGGTCTGATTACGAGCAGTACTTC. Translation: CASSVAGSDYEQYF.

The V and J genes are TRBV27 and TRBJ1-2, with D tentatively TRBD1 (5 bases). Trimming cost V 4 bases and J 8 bases, with 14 bases left between them. The CDR3 loop spans 13 amino acids. Germline assignment: CDR1 MNHEY and CDR2 SMNVEV (reference sequence). The CDR3 here is CASSSMTASGYTF. The CDR3 nucleotides are TGTGCCAGCAGTTCCATGACAGCCTCCGGCTACACCTTC.

This clone was observed a few times. The rearrangement joins TRBV29-1 to TRBJ2-7, with a weak D call TRBD2 (5 bases). Trimming cost V 4 bases and J 1 base, with 14 bases left between them. The germline V gene has CDR1 SQVTM and CDR2 ANQGSEA. The CDR3 length is 14 residues. The CDR3 is CSVGSTRFSYEQYF. As DNA, the CDR3 is TGCAGCGTTGGGTCTACTAGATTTTCCTACGAGCAGTACTTC.

The rearrangement uses TRBV5-1 and TRBJ2-4; D may be TRBD1 (6 bases). V was cut by 3 bases and J by 8 bases, with 33 bases left in between. Germline CDR1 and CDR2: SGHRS and YFSETQ. This CDR3 region has 20 residues. The CDR3 region is CASSSHLTFQGSGSGDIQYF. The CDR3 DNA reads as TGCGCCAGCAGCTCACATCTAACTTTCCAGGGGTCTGGGAGTGGGGACATTCAGTACTTC.

This sequence joins TRBV2 and TRBJ2-1; TRBD1 agrees at 9 bases. Trimming removed 6 bases from V and 4 bases from J; junction bases left unmatched: 1. The CDR3 is 13 amino acids. Per the germline V gene, CDR1 is SNHLY and CDR2 is FYNNEI. This CDR3 is CASSGQGYNEQFF. The CDR3, as DNA: TGTGCCAGCAGCGGACAGGGGTACAATGAGCAGTTCTTC.